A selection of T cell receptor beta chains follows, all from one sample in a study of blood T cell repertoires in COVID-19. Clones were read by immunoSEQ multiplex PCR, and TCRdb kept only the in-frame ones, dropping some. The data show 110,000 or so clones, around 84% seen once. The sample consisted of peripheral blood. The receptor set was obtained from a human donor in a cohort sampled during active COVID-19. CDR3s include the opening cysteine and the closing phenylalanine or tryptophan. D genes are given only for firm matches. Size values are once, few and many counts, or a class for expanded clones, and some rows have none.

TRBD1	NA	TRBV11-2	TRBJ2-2	CASSRTGAGTGELFF	TGTGCCAGCAGCCGGACAGGGGCCGGCACCGGGGAGCTGTTTTTT
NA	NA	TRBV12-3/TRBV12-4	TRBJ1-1	CASMWTENTEAFF	TGTGCCAGCATGTGGACAGAGAACACTGAAGCTTTCTTT
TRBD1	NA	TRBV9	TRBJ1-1	CASSVAGQGVNTEAFF	TGTGCCAGCAGCGTAGCCGGACAGGGGGTGAACACTGAAGCTTTCTTT
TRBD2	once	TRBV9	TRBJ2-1	CASSAQIAGGNEQFF	TGTGCCAGCAGCGCACAGATAGCGGGGGGTAATGAGCAGTTCTTC
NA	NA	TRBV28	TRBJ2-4	CASSLPEAGWATAKNIQYF	TGTGCCAGCAGCTTGCCCGAGGCAGGGTGGGCTACGGCCAAAAACATTCAGTACTTC
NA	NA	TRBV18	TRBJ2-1	CASSPSGRDEQFF	TGTGCCAGCTCACCAAGCGGACGGGATGAGCAGTTCTTC
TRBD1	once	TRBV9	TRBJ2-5	CASSVAGQGIETQYF	TGTGCCAGCAGCGTAGCGGGACAGGGCATTGAGACCCAGTACTTC
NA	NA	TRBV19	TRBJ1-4	CASRDRSTNEKLFF	TGTGCCAGTAGGGACAGATCAACTAATGAAAAACTGTTTTTT
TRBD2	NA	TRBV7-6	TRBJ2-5	CASSLFGGTSGQETQYF	TGTGCCAGCAGCTTGTTTGGCGGGACTAGCGGCCAAGAGACCCAGTACTTC
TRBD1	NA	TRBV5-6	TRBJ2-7	CASSYWRGGSDEQYF	TGTGCCAGCAGCTATTGGCGAGGGGGCAGCGACGAGCAGTACTTC
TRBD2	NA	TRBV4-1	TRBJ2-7	CASSPTGGYYEQYF	TGCGCCAGCAGCCCTACGGGGGGGTACTACGAGCAGTACTTC
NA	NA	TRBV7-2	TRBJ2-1	CASSLVASLVNEQFF	TGTGCCAGCAGCTTAGTTGCCAGTCTAGTCAATGAGCAGTTCTTC
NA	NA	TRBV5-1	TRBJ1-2	CASAEGVGYTF	TGCGCCAGCGCCGAGGGGGTTGGCTACACCTTC
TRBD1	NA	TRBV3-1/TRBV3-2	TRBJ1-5	CASSQEIQGAGARPQHF	TGTGCCAGCAGCCAAGAGATACAGGGGGCTGGTGCTCGGCCCCAGCATTTT
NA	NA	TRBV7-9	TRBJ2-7	CASSITGTRYEQYF	TGTGCCAGCAGCATCACCGGGACACGGTACGAGCAGTACTTC
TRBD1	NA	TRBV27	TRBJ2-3	CASSLGTGSDTQYF	TGTGCCAGCAGCTTGGGGACAGGGTCAGATACGCAGTATTTT
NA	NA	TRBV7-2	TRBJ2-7	CASSLGGLREQYF	TGTGCCAGCAGCTTAGGAGGCCTCCGAGAGCAGTACTTC